This T cell receptor (beta chain) emerged from a study of T cells in women clearing cervical HPV infection. Study overall: Controls gave blood once infection was undetectable; cases at lesion identification. Broader study findings: Repertoire richness, not evenness, was significantly elevated in CIN3+ cases versus controls.

HPV was found by MY09/MY11 PCR and dot-blot genotyping. Repertoires were generated with immunoSEQ multiplex PCR, while TCRdb's copy carries only in-frame clones and drops some. The sample table includes some 30,000 clones. CDR1 SGHKS and CDR2 YYEKEE come from the germline V gene (reference sequence). The V gene end was trimmed by 1 base and the J gene end by 7 bases; junction bases not matched to a gene: 6. This CDR3 is 15 amino acids long. As for this clone: Its target is unknown. The read stops 3 residues short of the end of the CDR3; the missing end is completed from the germline J gene.

The origin of this receptor is a woman aged 18 to 75 with a cervical HPV16 infection that either progressed to CIN3+ or cleared (not recorded which). The sequenced material came from blood buffy coat. The J gene is TRBJ2-1, the V gene TRBV5-5, with TRBD1 matching over 9 bases. CDR3 loop: CASSLWDRENNEQFF. The CDR3 bases that were read are TGTGCCAGCAGCTTGTGGGACAGGGAGAATAATGAG.